Following are 20 T cell receptor beta chains from one sample sequenced in a study of OX40 agonist ivuxolimab in advanced cancers. Assay used: immunoSEQ multiplex PCR; TCRdb lists only in-frame clones, some missing. Among tens of thousands of clones, around 86% were seen once, and the ten largest hold about 1.2%. This material consisted of CD4+ or CD8+ T cells sorted from blood, taken in a trial of the OX40 agonist ivuxolimab. The receptors shown here come from an adult with an advanced solid tumor such as melanoma, head and neck, liver or kidney cancer.

CDR3 sequence: CASSLTGGGNEKLFF. The CDR3 coding sequence is TGTGCCAGCAGCTTGACCGGAGGGGGTAATGAAAAACTGTTTTTT. V usage is TRBV5-4 and J usage is TRBJ1-4, with TRBD1 as a possible D gene (6 bases). With 1 base removed from V and 4 bases from J, the gap between germline ends came to 11 bases. Germline V gives CDR1 SGHNT, CDR2 YYREEE (reference sequence). The CDR3 runs 15 residues.

The gene calls are TRBV4-2 and TRBJ1-2; 8 nucleotides align to TRBD1. CDR1 is LGHNA, CDR2 YNFKEQ, per germline. Trimming took 0 bases from V and 4 from J; bases not matched to a gene: 10. The CDR3 spans 17 residues. CDR3 loop: CASSQDPPDRGAYGYTF. CDR3 DNA: TGTGCCAGCAGCCAAGATCCCCCTGACAGGGGTGCCTATGGCTACACCTTC.

This clone was seen once. The chain combines TRBV19 with TRBJ1-5, with 9 bases fitting TRBD1. V trimming: 7 bases; J trimming: 7 bases; junction bases outside the gene matches: 11. Looked up from germline, CDR1 is LNHDA and CDR2 is SQIVND (reference sequence). This CDR3 is 15 amino acids long. CDR3 loop: CASTVLGQGRQPQHF. CDR3 bases: TGTGCCAGTACCGTGTTGGGACAGGGACGCCAGCCCCAGCATTTT. The complete variable domain, with remaining parts taken from reference TRBV19 and TRBJ1-5, reads DGGITQSPKYLFRKEGQNVTLSCEQNLNHDAMYWYRQDPGQGLRLIYYSQIVNDFQKGDIAEGYSVSREKKESFPLTVTSAQKNPTAFYLCASTVLGQGRQPQHFGDGTRLSIL.

The chain has TRBV18 and TRBJ2-5; the D gene is possibly TRBD1 (6 bases). The CDR3 has 13 residues. V was pared by 3 bases and J by 4 bases, with 9 bases between. CDR1 KGHSH and CDR2 LQKENI come from the germline V gene. CDR3 sequence: CASSPRTAETQYF. Written as DNA, the CDR3 is TGTGCCAGCTCACCCAGGACAGCAGAGACCCAGTACTTC.

This clone is categorized as medium-sized. The chain employs TRBV7-8 and TRBJ1-2; D might be TRBD1 (6 bases). This CDR3 spans 18 amino acids. The V end was cut by 0 bases, the J end by 8 bases, with 25 bases between. The germline V gene has CDR1 SGHVS and CDR2 FQNEAQ. The CDR3 DNA reads as TGTGCCAGCAGCTTAGCGCATCAAACTACAGGGTATTCTCGCGGCTACACCTTC. Translation: CASSLAHQTTGYSRGYTF.

The V gene is TRBV6-1, the J gene TRBJ1-5; 8 nucleotides line up with TRBD1. CDR3 length: 14 amino acids. J lost 2 bases, V lost 5 bases, and 2 bases had no gene match. The germline gives CDR1 MNHNS, CDR2 SASEGT. Written as DNA, the CDR3 is TGTGCCAGCAGTAAACAGGGGGGCAATCAGCCCCAGCATTTT. The encoded protein is CASSKQGGNQPQHF.

In its sample, this clone was seen a few times. The DNA of the CDR3 is TGTGCCAGCAGTTACTCGGTCAGGGTGAACACTGAAGCTTTCTTT. Its translation: CASSYSVRVNTEAFF. The chain joins TRBV6-5 to TRBJ1-1; weak D call: TRBD1 (5 bases). Trimming took off 0 bases at V and 0 bases at J, with 8 bases between the two ends. The length of the CDR3 is 15 residues. CDR1 is MNHEY and CDR2 is SVGAGI in the germline V gene.

The table lists this clone with many counts. The chain recombines TRBV5-1 with TRBJ1-2; no clear D gene. The CDR3 covers 15 residues. Germline CDR1 and CDR2: SGHRS and YFSETQ. Trimming took 0 bases from V and 4 from J, leaving 13 bases between them. This chain's CDR3 is CASSLALGLGYGYTF. The CDR3 bases are TGCGCCAGCAGCTTGGCGTTGGGTCTTGGCTATGGCTACACCTTC.

CDR3 region: CASSPLKAAEAFF. The CDR3 nucleotides are TGTGCCAGCTCACCACTGAAGGCGGCTGAAGCTTTCTTT. The V and J genes are TRBV18 and TRBJ1-1; D remains ambiguous. This CDR3 is 13 amino acids long. V lost 1 base to trimming and J lost 6 bases, with 9 bases between them. From germline, CDR1 is KGHSH and CDR2 LQKENI.

This clone occurred a few times. The V gene is TRBV6-5, the J gene TRBJ1-3; a weak D match, TRBD1 (6 bases). The V end was cut by 2 bases, the J end by 3 bases, with 8 bases between. Germline CDR1 MNHEY, CDR2 SVGAGI. CDR3 length: 14 residues. The CDR3 protein is CASSYGGGGNTIYF. The CDR3 DNA follows: TGTGCCAGCAGTTACGGGGGCGGTGGAAACACCATATATTTT.

This clone was seen just once. Here the CDR3 DNA reads TGCAGCGCGAGCTTAACTAATGAAAAACTGTTTTTT. Its translation: CSASLTNEKLFF. The chain carries TRBV29-1 and TRBJ1-4; D gene ambiguous. This CDR3 contains 12 residues. V dropped 7 bases and J dropped 1 base, with 7 bases sitting between them. The V gene's germline CDR1 is SQVTM and CDR2 ANQGSEA.

V is TRBV15 and J is TRBJ1-1; D call uncertain. The V gene lost 4 bases and the J gene lost 0 bases, with 12 bases spanning the gap. CDR3 length: 15 amino acids. CDR1 and CDR2 (germline): LNHNV, YYDKDF (reference sequence). The CDR3: CATSTYLTVNTEAFF. Written as DNA, the CDR3 is TGTGCCACCAGCACCTATCTAACGGTGAACACTGAAGCTTTCTTT. Drawing the rest from reference TRBV15 and TRBJ1-1, the complete variable domain is DAMVIQNPRYQVTQFGKPVTLSCSQTLNHNVMYWYQQKSSQAPKLLFHYYDKDFNNEADTPDNFQSRRPNTSFCFLDIRSPGLGDTAMYLCATSTYLTVNTEAFFGQGTRLTVV.

This sequence joins TRBV4-1 and TRBJ1-4; possibly TRBD1 for D (6 bases). This CDR3 comprises 14 residues. Germline V gives CDR1 MGHRA, CDR2 YSYEKL. Trimming removed 4 bases from V and 5 bases from J, with 11 bases in between. The CDR3 protein is CASSRLGGNEKLFF. DNA for the CDR3: TGCGCCAGCAGCCGGTTGGGGGGCAATGAAAAACTGTTTTTT.

This clone was seen only a few times. The V and J genes are TRBV30 and TRBJ1-1, with D uncertain. CDR1 is GTSNPN, CDR2 SVGIG, per germline (reference sequence). V was trimmed by 0 bases and J by 11 bases, leaving 16 bases between them. This CDR3 region has 13 residues. The CDR3 DNA is TGTGCCTGGAGTGTACGGAACCGGGTGAGGGCTTTCTTT. Amino acid sequence: CAWSVRNRVRAFF.

The chain combines TRBV5-6 with TRBJ1-4; D gene unclear. Germline CDR1 SGHDT, CDR2 YYEEEE. Between the trimmed V and J ends, which lost 2 bases and 4 bases, there was a span of 9 bases. The CDR3 has 14 residues. CDR3 region: CASSLNSFNEKLFF. The CDR3 DNA reads TGTGCCAGCAGCTTAAATTCCTTTAATGAAAAACTGTTTTTT. Using reference TRBV5-6 and TRBJ1-4 for the parts outside the CDR3, the full variable domain is DAGVTQSPTHLIKTRGQQVTLRCSPKSGHDTVSWYQQALGQGPQFIFQYYEEEERQRGNFPDRFSGHQFPNYSSELNVNALLLGDSALYLCASSLNSFNEKLFFGSGTQLSVL.

V and J are TRBV11-2 and TRBJ1-6; 8 bases fit TRBD1. V was pared by 1 base and J by 9 bases, with 8 bases of the junction left unmatched. In germline, CDR1 is SGHAT, CDR2 FQNNGV. The CDR3 is 16 amino acids. The chain's CDR3 is CASSLGGTGGSSPLHF. The CDR3 DNA reads as TGTGCCAGCAGCTTAGGAGGGACAGGCGGGAGTTCACCCCTCCACTTT.

The V call is TRBV27, the J call TRBJ1-6, with TRBD1 matching over 9 bases. This CDR3 comprises 15 residues. V lost 5 bases, J lost 6 bases, and 5 bases stayed unmatched. The germline V gene has CDR1 MNHEY and CDR2 SMNVEV (reference sequence). The CDR3: CASSPQGARNSPLHF. CDR3 nucleotides: TGTGCCAGCAGTCCACAGGGGGCGCGTAATTCACCCCTCCACTTT.

The chain uses TRBV18 and TRBJ2-1, with 8 bases matching TRBD1. This CDR3 has 16 amino acids. The germline gives CDR1 KGHSH, CDR2 LQKENI. With V trimmed by 1 base and J by 2 bases, 4 bases remained unmatched. The CDR3 sequence is CASSPLGTGAYNEQFF. CDR3 nucleotide sequence: TGTGCCAGCTCACCACTCGGGACAGGAGCCTACAATGAGCAGTTCTTC.

This clone was seen only once. The gene calls are TRBV5-8 and TRBJ1-5; D is unresolved. The CDR3 has 13 residues. CDR1 is SGHTS and CDR2 is YDEGEE in the germline V gene. V was cut by 1 base and J by 9 bases, with 11 bases left in between. CDR3 nucleotide sequence: TGTGCCAGCAGCTTGCCAGGCCCGGCGCCCCAGCATTTT. This encodes CASSLPGPAPQHF.

V gene TRBV5-1 combines with J gene TRBJ1-1; a weak D match, TRBD1 (5 bases). Germline V gene sequence: CDR1 SGHRS, CDR2 YFSETQ. V was pared by 0 bases and J by 3 bases, with 18 bases between. The CDR3 is 17 residues long. CDR3 sequence reads: CASSLGGAGRGYTEAFF. CDR3 nucleotide sequence: TGCGCCAGCAGCTTGGGTGGGGCGGGTCGAGGGTACACTGAAGCTTTCTTT.